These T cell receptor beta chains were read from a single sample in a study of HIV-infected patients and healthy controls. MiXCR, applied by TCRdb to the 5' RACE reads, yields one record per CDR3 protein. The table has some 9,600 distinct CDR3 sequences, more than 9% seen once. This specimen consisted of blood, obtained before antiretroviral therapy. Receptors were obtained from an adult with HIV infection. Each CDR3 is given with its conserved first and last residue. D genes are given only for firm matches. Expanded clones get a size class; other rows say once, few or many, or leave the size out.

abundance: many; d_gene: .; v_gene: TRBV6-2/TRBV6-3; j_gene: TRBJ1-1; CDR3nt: TGTGCCAGCAACCAGGGCACTGAAGCTTTCTTT; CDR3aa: CASNQGTEAFF
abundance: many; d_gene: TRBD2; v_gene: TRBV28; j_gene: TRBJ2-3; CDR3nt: TGTGCCAGCAGTTTACTTGGACTAGCGGGGGAGTTACTTTCCACAGATACGCAGTATTTT; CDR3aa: CASSLLGLAGELLSTDTQYF
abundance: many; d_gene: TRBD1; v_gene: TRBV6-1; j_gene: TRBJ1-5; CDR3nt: TGTGCCAGCAGTGAGGGGACAGAGAATCAGCCCCAGCATTTT; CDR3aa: CASSEGTENQPQHF
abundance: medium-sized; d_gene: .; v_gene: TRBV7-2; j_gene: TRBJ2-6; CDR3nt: TGTGCCAGCAGCTTAGCGAGTTCCGGTTCGGCTGGGGCCAACGTCCTGACTTTC; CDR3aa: CASSLASSGSAGANVLTF
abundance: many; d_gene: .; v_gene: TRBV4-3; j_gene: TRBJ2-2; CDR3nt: TGCGCCAGCAGCCAAGATAGGGGTAACGGGGAGCTGTTTTTT; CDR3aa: CASSQDRGNGELFF
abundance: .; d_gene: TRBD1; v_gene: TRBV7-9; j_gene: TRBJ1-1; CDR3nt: TGTGCCAGCTCCGAAAGGGCAGGGGGCATGATGAACACTGAAGCTTTCTTT; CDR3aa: CASSERAGGMMNTEAFF
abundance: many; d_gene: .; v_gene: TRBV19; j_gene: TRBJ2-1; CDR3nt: TGTGCCAGTAGTATTTCCAGCGGGCCCTACAATGAGCAGTTCTTC; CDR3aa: CASSISSGPYNEQFF
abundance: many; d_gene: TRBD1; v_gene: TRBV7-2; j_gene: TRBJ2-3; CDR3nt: TGTGCCAGCAGCCAATATATGCCCGGGACAGGGATCACAGATACGCAGTATTTT; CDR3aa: CASSQYMPGTGITDTQYF
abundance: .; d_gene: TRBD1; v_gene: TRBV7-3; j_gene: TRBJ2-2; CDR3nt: TGTGCCAGCAGCTTATATTCGGGACAGGGTGCCGGGGAGCTGTTTTTT; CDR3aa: CASSLYSGQGAGELFF
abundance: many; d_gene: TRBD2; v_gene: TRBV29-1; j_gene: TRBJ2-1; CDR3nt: TGCAGCGTGCAGACTAGCGGGAGGGCCGATGAGCAGTTCTTC; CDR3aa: CSVQTSGRADEQFF
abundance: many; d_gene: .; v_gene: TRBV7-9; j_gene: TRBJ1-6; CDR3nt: TGTGCCAGCAGCTTGAGCGGGTGGACAGACAAAAATTCACCCCTCCACTTT; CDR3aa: CASSLSGWTDKNSPLHF
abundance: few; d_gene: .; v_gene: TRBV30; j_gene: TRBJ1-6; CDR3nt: TGTGCCTGGAGCGAGAGACGGTATAATTCACCCCTCCACTTT; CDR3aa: CAWSERRYNSPLHF
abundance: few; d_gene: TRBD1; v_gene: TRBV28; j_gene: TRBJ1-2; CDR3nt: TGTGCCAGCAGTACCGGACAGGGTTGGGACTATGGCTACACCTTC; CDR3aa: CASSTGQGWDYGYTF
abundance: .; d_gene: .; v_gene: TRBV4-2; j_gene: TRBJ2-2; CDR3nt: TGTGCCAGCAGCGAGGCGGCGAACACCGGGGAGCTGTTTTTT; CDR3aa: CASSEAANTGELFF
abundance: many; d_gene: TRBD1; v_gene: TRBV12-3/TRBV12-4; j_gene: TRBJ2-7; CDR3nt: TGTGCCAGCAGTTTATTGGGACAGGGCTACGAGCAGTACTTC; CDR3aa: CASSLLGQGYEQYF
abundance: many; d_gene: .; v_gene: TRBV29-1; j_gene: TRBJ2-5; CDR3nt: TGCAGCGTTGAAGGGGTTAGAGGAGAGACCCAGTACTTC; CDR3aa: CSVEGVRGETQYF
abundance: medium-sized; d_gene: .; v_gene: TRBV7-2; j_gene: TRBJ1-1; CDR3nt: TGTGCCAGCAGCTCCGCCGAAGGACAGTTTTTCGCTGAAGCTTTCTTT; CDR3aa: CASSSAEGQFFAEAFF
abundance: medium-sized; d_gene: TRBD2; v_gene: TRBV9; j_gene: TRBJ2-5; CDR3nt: TGTGCCAGCAGCGTAGTGGCTAGCGGGGACGACCAGTACTTC; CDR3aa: CASSVVASGDDQYF
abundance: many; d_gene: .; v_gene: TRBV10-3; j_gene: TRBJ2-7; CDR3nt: TGTGCCATCAGCCCCGAACCAGGGCCCACGGGGCAGTACTTC; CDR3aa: CAISPEPGPTGQYF
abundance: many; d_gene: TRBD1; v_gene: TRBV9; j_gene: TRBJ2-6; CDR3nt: TGTGCCAGCAGCGCGCAATCCGGGACAGCCGGGGCCAACGTCCTGACTTTC; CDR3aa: CASSAQSGTAGANVLTF
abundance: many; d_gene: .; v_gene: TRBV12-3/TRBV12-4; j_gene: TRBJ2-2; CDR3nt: TGTGCCAGCAGTTCCTCAACAGGGATCAAAGTCGGCGGGGAGCTGTTTTTT; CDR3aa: CASSSSTGIKVGGELFF
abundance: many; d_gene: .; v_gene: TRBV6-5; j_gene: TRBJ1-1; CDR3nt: TGTGCCAGCAGTTACTCGTGGATGGGGGGGACGAACACTGAAGCTTTCTTT; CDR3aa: CASSYSWMGGTNTEAFF
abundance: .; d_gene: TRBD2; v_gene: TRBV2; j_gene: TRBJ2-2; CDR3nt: TGTGCCAGCAGCTCGACTAGCGGGGTACCCACCGGGGAGCTGTTTTTT; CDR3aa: CASSSTSGVPTGELFF
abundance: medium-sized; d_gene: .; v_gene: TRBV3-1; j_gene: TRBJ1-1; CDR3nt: TGTGCCAGCAGCCCCCGGGACACCGAAGCTTTCTTT; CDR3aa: CASSPRDTEAFF
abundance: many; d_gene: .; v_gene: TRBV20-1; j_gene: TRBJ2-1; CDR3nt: TGCAGTGTTGTGGGGGAGTTCTTC; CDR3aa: CSVVGEFF
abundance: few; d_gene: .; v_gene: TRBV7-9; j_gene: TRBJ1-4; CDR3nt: TGTGCCAGCAGCTTATCGGCCGAAAAACTGTTTTTT; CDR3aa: CASSLSAEKLFF
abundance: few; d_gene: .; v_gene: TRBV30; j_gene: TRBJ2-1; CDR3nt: TGTGCCTGGAGTGAATCAGGGCATAGGTTGGGGAAGCAGTTCTTC; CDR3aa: CAWSESGHRLGKQFF
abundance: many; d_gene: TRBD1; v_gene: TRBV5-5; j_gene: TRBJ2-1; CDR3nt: TGTGCCAGCAGCTTGGTAATAAGTCGACAGGGGCTAAAGGACAATGAGCAGTTCTTC; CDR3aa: CASSLVISRQGLKDNEQFF
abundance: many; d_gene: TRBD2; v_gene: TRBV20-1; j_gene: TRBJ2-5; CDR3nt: TGCAGTGGGTTGATTATAGCGGGGAGGATCGAGACCCAGTACTTC; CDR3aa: CSGLIIAGRIETQYF
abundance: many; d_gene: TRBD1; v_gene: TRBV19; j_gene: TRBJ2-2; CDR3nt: TGTGCCAGTACCCCTGGGACAGGGTTGGTCGGGGAGCTGTTTTTT; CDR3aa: CASTPGTGLVGELFF
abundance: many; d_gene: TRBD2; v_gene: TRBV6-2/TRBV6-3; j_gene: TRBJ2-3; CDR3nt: TGTGCCAGCAGTTACCCCCTAGCGGGAGTCTTGGATACGCAGTATTTT; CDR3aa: CASSYPLAGVLDTQYF